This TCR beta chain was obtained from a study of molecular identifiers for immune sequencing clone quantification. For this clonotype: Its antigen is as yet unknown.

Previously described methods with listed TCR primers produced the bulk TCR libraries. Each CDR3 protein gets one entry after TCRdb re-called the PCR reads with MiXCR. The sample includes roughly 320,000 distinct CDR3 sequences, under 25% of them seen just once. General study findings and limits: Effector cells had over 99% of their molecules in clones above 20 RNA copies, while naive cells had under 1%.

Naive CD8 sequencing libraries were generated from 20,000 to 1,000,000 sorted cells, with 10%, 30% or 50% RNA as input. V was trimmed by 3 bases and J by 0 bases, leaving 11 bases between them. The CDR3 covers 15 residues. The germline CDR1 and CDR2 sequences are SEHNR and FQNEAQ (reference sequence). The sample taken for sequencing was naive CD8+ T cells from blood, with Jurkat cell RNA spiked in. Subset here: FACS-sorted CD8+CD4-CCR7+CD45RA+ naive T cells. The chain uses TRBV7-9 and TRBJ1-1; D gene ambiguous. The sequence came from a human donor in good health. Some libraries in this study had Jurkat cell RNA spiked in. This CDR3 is CASSFTPAMNTEAFF. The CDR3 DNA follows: TGTGCCAGCAGCTTCACCCCAGCCATGAACACTGAAGCTTTCTTT.